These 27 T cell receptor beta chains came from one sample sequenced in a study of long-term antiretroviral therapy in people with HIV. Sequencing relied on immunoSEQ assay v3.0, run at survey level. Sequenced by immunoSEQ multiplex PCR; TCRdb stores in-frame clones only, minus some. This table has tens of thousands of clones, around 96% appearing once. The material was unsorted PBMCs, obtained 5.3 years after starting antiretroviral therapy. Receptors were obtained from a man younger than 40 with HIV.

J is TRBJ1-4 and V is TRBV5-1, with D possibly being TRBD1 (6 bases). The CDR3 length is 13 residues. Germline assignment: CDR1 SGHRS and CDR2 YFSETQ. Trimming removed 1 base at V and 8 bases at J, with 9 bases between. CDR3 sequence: CASSLQGTEKLFF. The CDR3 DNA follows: TGCGCCAGCAGCTTGCAGGGGACGGAAAAACTGTTTTTT.

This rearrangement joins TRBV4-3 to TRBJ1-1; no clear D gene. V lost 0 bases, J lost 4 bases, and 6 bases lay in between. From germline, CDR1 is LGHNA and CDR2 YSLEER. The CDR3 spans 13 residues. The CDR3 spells CASSQEWATEAFF. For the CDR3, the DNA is TGCGCCAGCAGCCAAGAGTGGGCCACTGAAGCTTTCTTT.

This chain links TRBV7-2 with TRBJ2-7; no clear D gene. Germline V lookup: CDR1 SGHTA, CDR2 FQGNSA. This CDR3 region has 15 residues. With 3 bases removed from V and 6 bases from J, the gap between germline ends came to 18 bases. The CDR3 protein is CASSFLWAAVAEQYF. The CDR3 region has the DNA TGTGCCAGCAGCTTCTTATGGGCCGCGGTTGCCGAGCAGTACTTC. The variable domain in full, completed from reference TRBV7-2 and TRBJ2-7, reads GAGVSQSPSNKVTEKGKDVELRCDPISGHTALYWYRQSLGQGLEFLIYFQGNSAPDKSGLPSDRFSAERTGGSVSTLTIQRTQQEDSAVYLCASSFLWAAVAEQYFGPGTRLTVT.

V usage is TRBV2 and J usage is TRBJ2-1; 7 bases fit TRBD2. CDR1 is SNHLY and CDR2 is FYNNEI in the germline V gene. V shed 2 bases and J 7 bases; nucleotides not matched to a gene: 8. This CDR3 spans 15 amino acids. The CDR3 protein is CASSERRERINEQFF. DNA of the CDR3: TGTGCCAGCAGTGAACGGCGGGAGAGGATTAATGAGCAGTTCTTC. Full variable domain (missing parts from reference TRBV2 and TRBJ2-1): EPEVTQTPSHQVTQMGQEVILRCVPISNHLYFYWYRQILGQKVEFLVSFYNNEISEKSEIFDDQFSVERPDGSNFTLKIRSTKLEDSAMYFCASSERRERINEQFFGPGTRLTVL.

CDR3 in amino acids: CASSLDAAYNEQFF. For the CDR3, the DNA is TGCGCCAGCAGCTTGGATGCTGCCTACAATGAGCAGTTCTTC. The chain recombines TRBV5-1 with TRBJ2-1; D is unresolved. Trimming left V 0 bases short and J 2 bases short, with 6 bases between. This CDR3 region has 14 residues. Per germline, CDR1 SGHRS and CDR2 YFSETQ.

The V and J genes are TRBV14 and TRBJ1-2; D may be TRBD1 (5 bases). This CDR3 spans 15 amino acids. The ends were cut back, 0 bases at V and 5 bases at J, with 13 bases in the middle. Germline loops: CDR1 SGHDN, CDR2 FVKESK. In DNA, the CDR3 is TGTGCCAGCAGCCAAGATTACGGGGCTCTATATGGCTACACCTTC. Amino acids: CASSQDYGALYGYTF.

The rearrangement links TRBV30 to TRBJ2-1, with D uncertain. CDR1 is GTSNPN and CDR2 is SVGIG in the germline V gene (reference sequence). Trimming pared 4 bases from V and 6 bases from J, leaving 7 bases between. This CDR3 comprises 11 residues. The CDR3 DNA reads TGTGCCTGGAAGCAGATCAATGAGCAGTTCTTC. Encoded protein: CAWKQINEQFF.

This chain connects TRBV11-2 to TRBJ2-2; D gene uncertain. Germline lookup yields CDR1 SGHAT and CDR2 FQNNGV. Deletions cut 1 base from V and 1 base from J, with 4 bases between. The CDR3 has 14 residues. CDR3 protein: CASSLGQNTGELFF. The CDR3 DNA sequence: TGTGCCAGCAGCTTAGGTCAGAACACCGGGGAGCTGTTTTTT.

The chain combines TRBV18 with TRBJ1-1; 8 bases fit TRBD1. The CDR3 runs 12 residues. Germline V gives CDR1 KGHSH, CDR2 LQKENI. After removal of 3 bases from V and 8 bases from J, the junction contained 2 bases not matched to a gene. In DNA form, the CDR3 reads TGTGCCAGCTCACCTCAGGGGGCGGAAGCTTTCTTT. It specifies CASSPQGAEAFF.

CDR3 region: CASSGGGGGSYEQYF. Written as DNA, the CDR3 is TGTGCCAGCAGCGGAGGGGGCGGAGGATCCTACGAGCAGTACTTC. This chain uses TRBV9 with TRBJ2-7; 7 bases map to TRBD1. Germline CDR1 is SGDLS and CDR2 is YYNGEE. The CDR3 covers 15 residues. With 3 bases clipped from V and 1 base from J, the junction kept 7 bases outside the gene matches.

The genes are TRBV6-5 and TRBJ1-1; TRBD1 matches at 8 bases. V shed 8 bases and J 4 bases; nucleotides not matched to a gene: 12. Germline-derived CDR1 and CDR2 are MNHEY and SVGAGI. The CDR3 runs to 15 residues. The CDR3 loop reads CASDSAGGPGTEAFF. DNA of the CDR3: TGTGCCAGCGATTCGGCAGGGGGCCCGGGCACTGAAGCTTTCTTT.

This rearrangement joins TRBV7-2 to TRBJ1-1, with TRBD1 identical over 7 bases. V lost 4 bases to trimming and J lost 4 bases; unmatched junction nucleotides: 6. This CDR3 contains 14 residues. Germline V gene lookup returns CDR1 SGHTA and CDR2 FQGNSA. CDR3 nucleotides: TGTGCCAGCAGCTCATTGACAGGGATCACTGAAGCTTTCTTT. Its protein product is CASSSLTGITEAFF.

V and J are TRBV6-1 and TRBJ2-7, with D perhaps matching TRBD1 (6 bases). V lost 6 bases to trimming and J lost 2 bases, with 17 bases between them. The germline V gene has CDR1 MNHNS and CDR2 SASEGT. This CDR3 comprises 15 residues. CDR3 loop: CASRLQGTGAYEQYF. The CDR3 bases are TGTGCCAGCAGGCTACAGGGTACTGGGGCCTACGAGCAGTACTTC.

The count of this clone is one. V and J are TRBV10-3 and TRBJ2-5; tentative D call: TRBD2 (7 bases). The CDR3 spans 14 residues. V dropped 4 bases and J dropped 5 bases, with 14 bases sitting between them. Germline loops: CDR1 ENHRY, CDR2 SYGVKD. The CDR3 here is CAISVGGRSETQYF. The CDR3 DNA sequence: TGTGCCATCAGTGTGGGGGGGCGCAGCGAGACCCAGTACTTC.

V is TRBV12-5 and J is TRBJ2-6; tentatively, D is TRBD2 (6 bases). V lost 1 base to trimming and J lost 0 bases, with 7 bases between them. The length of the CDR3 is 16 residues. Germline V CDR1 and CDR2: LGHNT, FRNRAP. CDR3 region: CASGLGDSSGANVLTF. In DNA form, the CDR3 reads TGTGCTAGTGGTTTGGGGGACTCCTCTGGGGCCAACGTCCTGACTTTC. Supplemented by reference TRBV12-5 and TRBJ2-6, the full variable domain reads DARVTQTPRHKVTEMGQEVTMRCQPILGHNTVFWYRQTMMQGLELLAYFRNRAPLDDSGMPKDRFSAEMPDATLATLKIQPSEPRDSAVYFCASGLGDSSGANVLTFGAGSRLTVL.

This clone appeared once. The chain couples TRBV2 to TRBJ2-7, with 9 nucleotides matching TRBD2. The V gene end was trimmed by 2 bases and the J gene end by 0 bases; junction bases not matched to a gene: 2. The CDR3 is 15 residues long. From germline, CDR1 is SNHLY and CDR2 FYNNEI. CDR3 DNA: TGTGCCAGCAGTGAACTAGCGGGAAACTCCTACGAGCAGTACTTC. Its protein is CASSELAGNSYEQYF.

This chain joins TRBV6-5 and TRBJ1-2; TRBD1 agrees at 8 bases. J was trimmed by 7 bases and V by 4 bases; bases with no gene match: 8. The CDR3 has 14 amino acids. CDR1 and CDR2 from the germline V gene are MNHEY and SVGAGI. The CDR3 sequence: CASSSDRVLRGYTF. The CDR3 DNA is TGTGCCAGCAGTTCGGACAGGGTGCTGCGTGGCTACACCTTC.

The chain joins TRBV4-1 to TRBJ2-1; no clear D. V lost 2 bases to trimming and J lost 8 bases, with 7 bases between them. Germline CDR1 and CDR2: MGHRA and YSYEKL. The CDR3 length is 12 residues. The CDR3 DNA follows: TGCGCCAGCAGCCAACCCATGGATGAGCAGTTCTTC. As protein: CASSQPMDEQFF.

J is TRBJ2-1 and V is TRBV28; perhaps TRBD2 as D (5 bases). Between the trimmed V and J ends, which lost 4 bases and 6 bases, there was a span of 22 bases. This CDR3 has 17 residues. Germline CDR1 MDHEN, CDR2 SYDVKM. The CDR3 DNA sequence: TGTGCCAGCAGTTCATCCGAGGGCTATGAAAGGACCAATGAGCAGTTCTTC. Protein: CASSSSEGYERTNEQFF.

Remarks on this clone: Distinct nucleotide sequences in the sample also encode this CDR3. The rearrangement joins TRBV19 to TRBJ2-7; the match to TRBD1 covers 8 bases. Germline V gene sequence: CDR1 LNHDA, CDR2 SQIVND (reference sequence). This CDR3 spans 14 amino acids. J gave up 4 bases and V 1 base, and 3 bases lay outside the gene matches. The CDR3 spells CASSIGQGAYEQYF. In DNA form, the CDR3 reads TGTGCCAGTAGTATAGGGCAGGGGGCATACGAGCAGTACTTC.

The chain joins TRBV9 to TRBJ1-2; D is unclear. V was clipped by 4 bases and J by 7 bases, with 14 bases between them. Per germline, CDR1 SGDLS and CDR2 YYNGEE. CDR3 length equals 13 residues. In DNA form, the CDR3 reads TGTGCCAGCAGCACCCCACCAGCCGCTGGCTACACCTTC. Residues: CASSTPPAAGYTF.

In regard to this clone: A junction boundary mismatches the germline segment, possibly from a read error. CDR3 nucleotides: TGTGCCAGCAGCCCACTTCGGACACCCCGAGAGGCCCAGTACTTC. As protein: CASSPLRTPREAQYF. This rearrangement joins TRBV7-3 to TRBJ2-5; a possible D gene is TRBD1 (5 bases). This CDR3 comprises 15 residues. Germline assignment: CDR1 SGHTA and CDR2 FQGTGA.

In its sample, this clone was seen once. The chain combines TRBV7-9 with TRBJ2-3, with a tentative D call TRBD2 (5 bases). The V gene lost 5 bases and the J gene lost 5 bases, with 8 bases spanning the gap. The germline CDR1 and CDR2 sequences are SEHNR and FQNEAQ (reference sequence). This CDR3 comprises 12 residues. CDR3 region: CASSAGRDTQYF. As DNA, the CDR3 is TGTGCCAGCAGCGCGGGCCGAGATACGCAGTATTTT.

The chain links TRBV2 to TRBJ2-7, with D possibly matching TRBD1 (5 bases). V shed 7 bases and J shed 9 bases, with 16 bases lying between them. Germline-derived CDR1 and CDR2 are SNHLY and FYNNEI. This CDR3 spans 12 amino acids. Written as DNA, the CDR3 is TGTGCCAGCACAGGGCCGATCAACGTGCAGTACTTC. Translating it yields CASTGPINVQYF.

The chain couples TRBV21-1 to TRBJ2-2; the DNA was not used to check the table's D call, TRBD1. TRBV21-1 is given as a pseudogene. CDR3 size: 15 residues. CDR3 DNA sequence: TGTGCCAGCAGCAAATGGGCGAAGAACACCGGGGAGCTGTTTTTT. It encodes CASSKWAKNTGELFF.

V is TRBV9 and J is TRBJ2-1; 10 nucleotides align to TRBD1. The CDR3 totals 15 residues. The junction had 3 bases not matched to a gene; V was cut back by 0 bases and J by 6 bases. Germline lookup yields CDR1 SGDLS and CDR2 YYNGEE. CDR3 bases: TGTGCCAGCAGCGTAGGGGGGACAGGGGTCAATGAGCAGTTCTTC. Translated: CASSVGGTGVNEQFF.

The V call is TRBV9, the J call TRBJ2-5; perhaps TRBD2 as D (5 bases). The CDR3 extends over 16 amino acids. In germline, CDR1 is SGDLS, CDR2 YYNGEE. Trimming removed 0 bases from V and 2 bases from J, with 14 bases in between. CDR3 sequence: CASSVALGRTQETQYF. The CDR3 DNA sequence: TGTGCCAGCAGCGTAGCCCTGGGGAGAACTCAAGAGACCCAGTACTTC.